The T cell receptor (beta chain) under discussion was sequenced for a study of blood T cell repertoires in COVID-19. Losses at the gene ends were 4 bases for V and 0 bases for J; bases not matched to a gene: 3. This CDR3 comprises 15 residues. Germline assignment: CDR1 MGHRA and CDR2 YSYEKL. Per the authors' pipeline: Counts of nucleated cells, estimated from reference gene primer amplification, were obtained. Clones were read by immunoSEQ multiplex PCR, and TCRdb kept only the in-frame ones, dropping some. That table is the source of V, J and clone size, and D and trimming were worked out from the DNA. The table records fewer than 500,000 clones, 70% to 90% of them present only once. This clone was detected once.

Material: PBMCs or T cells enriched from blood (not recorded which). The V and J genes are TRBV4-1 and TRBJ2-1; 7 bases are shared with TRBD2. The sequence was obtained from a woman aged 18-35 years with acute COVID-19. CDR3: CASSLIAGSYNEQFF. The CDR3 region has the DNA TGCGCCAGCAGCCTAATAGCGGGCTCCTACAATGAGCAGTTCTTC.